This T cell receptor (beta chain) was recorded in a study of siplizumab effects on memory and regulatory T cells. Germline trimming cut 8 bases from V and 0 bases from J; bases unmatched to any gene: 7. Germline CDR1 LNHDA, CDR2 SQIVND (reference sequence). CDR3 length: 14 amino acids. Study results and limitations: It seemed that naive T cells were more diverse than memory cells and were major contributors to the alloresponse. Roughly 75-97% of proliferating CD4+ or CD8+ clones lacked a naive or memory phenotype that could be assigned. Confirmatory evidence of suppressive function in proliferating siplizumab-culture Tregs was not obtained.

There are a few counts of this clone. What it recognizes is unknown. An approximately six-day coculture at 37°C was performed with the mixed lymphocyte reaction cells. Assays were performed on about 100,000 TCR templates per sample. Sequencing was performed with immunoSEQ multiplex PCR; in TCRdb, only in-frame clones are kept and a portion is missing. The profile shows 10,000 to 15,000 clones, around 43% of them singletons. V usage is TRBV19 and J usage is TRBJ2-7; TRBD2 matches at 7 bases. The TCR was taken from a human donor in good health; the cells came from an allogeneic mixed lymphocyte reaction. Some clones in this sample may be carry-over from other donors' samples. The sample consisted of CFSE-low (dividing) CD8+ T cells sorted from an allogeneic mixed lymphocyte reaction. CDR3 sequence: CASSAGTNSYEQYF. The CDR3 region has the DNA TGTGCCAGTTCAGCCGGGACTAACTCCTACGAGCAGTACTTC.